This TCR beta chain came from a study of T cells in Graves' hyperthyroidism and ophthalmopathy. Whole-study results and caveats: Ophthalmopathy onset followed model prediction by a median about 6.9 months.

The CDR3 spans 13 residues. Looked up from germline, CDR1 is SQVTM and CDR2 is ANQGSEA. Concerning this clonotype itself: The antigen remains undetermined. One end of the junction varies from germline; a read error may be responsible.

Regions amplified from RNA transcripts were the TCR beta CDR3 regions. First-round RT-PCR targeting the TCR CDR3 was performed with the HTBI primer set. TCRdb ran MiXCR on the multiplex PCR reads and lists one entry per CDR3 protein. Of approximately 500,000 distinct CDR3 sequences in the sample, 46% were seen once. The material sequenced was peripheral blood or thyroid tissue (not recorded which). The receptor was derived from a woman aged 18-30 years with Graves' hyperthyroidism. The chain has TRBV29-1 and TRBJ2-7, with D possibly called TRBD1 or TRBD2 (7 bases each). CDR3 sequence: CSVEDREGTEQYF. The CDR3 coding sequence is TGCAGCGTCGAAGACAGGGAGGGGACCGAGCAGTACTTC.